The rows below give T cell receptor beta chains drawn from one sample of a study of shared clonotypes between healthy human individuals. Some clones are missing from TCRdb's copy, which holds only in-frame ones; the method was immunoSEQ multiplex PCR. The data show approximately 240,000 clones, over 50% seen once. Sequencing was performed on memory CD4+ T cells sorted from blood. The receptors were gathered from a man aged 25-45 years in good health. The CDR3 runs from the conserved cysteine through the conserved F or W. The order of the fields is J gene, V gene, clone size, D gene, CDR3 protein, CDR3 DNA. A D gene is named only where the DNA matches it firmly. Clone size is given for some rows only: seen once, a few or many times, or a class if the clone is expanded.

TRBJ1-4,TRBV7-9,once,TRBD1,CASSGTGQRLEKLFF,TGTGCCAGCAGCGGAACGGGACAGCGACTGGAAAAACTGTTTTTT
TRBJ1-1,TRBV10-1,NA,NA,CASSAQPSRAEAFF,TGCGCCAGCAGTGCCCAGCCCTCGAGGGCTGAAGCTTTCTTT
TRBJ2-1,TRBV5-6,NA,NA,CASSLVGGPSYNEQFF,TGTGCCAGCAGCTTGGTTGGAGGGCCCTCTTACAATGAGCAGTTCTTC
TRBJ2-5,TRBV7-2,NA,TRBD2,CASSLDVSGSGQETQYF,TGTGCCAGCAGCTTGGATGTTAGCGGGAGTGGGCAAGAGACCCAGTACTTC
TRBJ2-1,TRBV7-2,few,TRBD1,CASSLSTGPYNEQFF,TGTGCCAGCAGCTTATCGACAGGGCCCTACAATGAGCAGTTCTTC
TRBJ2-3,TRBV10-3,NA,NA,CAISESTGRPTSTDTQYF,TGTGCCATCAGTGAGTCGACGGGACGGCCAACTAGCACAGATACGCAGTATTTT
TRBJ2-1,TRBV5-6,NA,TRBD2,CASSFGGRASDEQFF,TGTGCCAGCAGCTTCGGCGGGAGGGCCAGTGATGAGCAGTTCTTC
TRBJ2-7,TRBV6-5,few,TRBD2,CASKAGGRYEQYF,TGTGCCAGCAAAGCGGGAGGGAGATACGAGCAGTACTTC
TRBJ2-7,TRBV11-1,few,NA,CASSPNTYEQYF,TGTGCCAGCAGCCCCAACACCTACGAGCAGTACTTC
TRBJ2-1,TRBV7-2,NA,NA,CASSQDRNEQFF,TGTGCCAGCAGCCAGGACCGGAATGAGCAGTTCTTC
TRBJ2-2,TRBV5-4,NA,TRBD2,CASSSKSGLVTGELFF,TGTGCCAGCAGCTCAAAATCGGGACTAGTCACCGGGGAGCTGTTTTTT
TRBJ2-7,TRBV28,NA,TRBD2,CASSPTSSGRGEQYF,TGTGCCAGCAGTCCGACCTCTAGCGGGAGGGGAGAGCAGTACTTC
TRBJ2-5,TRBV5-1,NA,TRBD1,CASSYGQGRLLQETQYF,TGCGCCAGCAGCTACGGACAGGGCCGCTTACTACAAGAGACCCAGTACTTC
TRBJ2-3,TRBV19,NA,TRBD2,CASTPRGGTDTQYF,TGTGCCAGTACCCCCCGGGGGGGCACAGATACGCAGTATTTT
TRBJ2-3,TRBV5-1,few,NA,CASSLAWDTQYF,TGCGCCAGCAGCTTGGCCTGGGATACGCAGTATTTT
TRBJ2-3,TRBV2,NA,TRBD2,CASSGTSSTDTQYF,TGTGCCAGCAGCGGGACTAGCTCCACAGATACGCAGTATTTT
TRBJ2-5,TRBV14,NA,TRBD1,CASSRGQGMETQYF,TGTGCCAGCAGCCGCGGACAGGGGATGGAGACCCAGTACTTC
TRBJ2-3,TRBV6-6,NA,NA,CASTRGGGRRTDTQYF,TGTGCCAGCACCCGAGGTGGGGGGCGTAGGACAGATACGCAGTATTTT
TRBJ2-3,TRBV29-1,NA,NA,CSVSSGTDTQYF,TGCAGCGTCTCTTCAGGGACAGATACGCAGTATTTT
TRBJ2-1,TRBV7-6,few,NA,CASSLGGTWASSYNEQFF,TGTGCCAGCAGCTTAGGGGGGACCTGGGCGTCCTCCTACAATGAGCAGTTCTTC
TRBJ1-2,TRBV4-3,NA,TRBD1,CASSQERGGQGYGYTF,TGCGCCAGCAGCCAAGAGAGAGGGGGACAGGGCTATGGCTACACCTTC
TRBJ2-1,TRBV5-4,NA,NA,CASSLPEGLYNEQFF,TGTGCCAGCAGCTTGCCGGAGGGTCTTTACAATGAGCAGTTCTTC
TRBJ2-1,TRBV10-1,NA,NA,CASSARQNGEQFF,TGCGCCAGCAGTGCAAGACAGAACGGGGAGCAGTTCTTC